Presented here are 22 T cell receptor beta chains from one specimen sequenced in a study of blood T cell repertoires in COVID-19. Measured with immunoSEQ multiplex PCR; TCRdb has only the in-frame clones, and not every one. Here the sample spans roughly 92,000 clones, more than 75% being singletons. The sequenced sample was peripheral blood. Receptors originate from a woman aged 80 or over with acute or convalescent COVID-19.

This clone was counted between two and nine times. This chain joins TRBV11-2 and TRBJ1-1; TRBD1 is a possible D gene (6 bases). The CDR3 spans 13 residues. The germline V gene has CDR1 SGHAT and CDR2 FQNNGV. The V and J ends lost 5 bases and 6 bases respectively, with 13 bases between them. CDR3 sequence: CASSPDSRSEAFF. In nucleotides, the CDR3 is TGTGCCAGCAGCCCGGACAGTCGATCTGAAGCTTTCTTT.

The rearrangement links TRBV10-3 to TRBJ1-1, with 9 bases matching TRBD1. The CDR3 spans 14 residues. The germline CDR1 and CDR2 sequences are ENHRY and SYGVKD. V dropped 0 bases and J dropped 8; count of bases not matched to a gene: 4. CDR3: CAISESTGGREAFF. The CDR3 DNA follows: TGTGCCATCAGTGAGTCCACAGGGGGCCGAGAAGCTTTCTTT.

This clone came up once. The chain employs TRBV19 and TRBJ1-5, with 9 bases fitting TRBD1. The CDR3 covers 14 residues. With 11 bases clipped from V and 7 bases from J, the junction kept 12 bases outside the gene matches. CDR1 LNHDA and CDR2 SQIVND come from the germline V gene (reference sequence). The CDR3 is CAGSQTGGGQPQHF. In nucleotides, the CDR3 is TGTGCCGGAAGCCAGACAGGGGGTGGACAGCCCCAGCATTTT. Full variable domain (remainder filled in from reference TRBV19 and TRBJ1-5): DGGITQSPKYLFRKEGQNVTLSCEQNLNHDAMYWYRQDPGQGLRLIYYSQIVNDFQKGDIAEGYSVSREKKESFPLTVTSAQKNPTAFYLCAGSQTGGGQPQHFGDGTRLSIL.

The chain uses TRBV4-1 and TRBJ2-6; a possible D gene is TRBD2 (6 bases). Germline CDR1 reads MGHRA; CDR2 reads YSYEKL. V lost 4 bases and J 3 bases, leaving 16 bases between the germline ends. The CDR3 has 17 amino acids. CDR3 in DNA: TGCGCCAGCAGCCTTTTTTTCCAGGGAGGTGGGGCCAACGTCCTGACTTTC. This codes for CASSLFFQGGGANVLTF.

The V call is TRBV5-4, the J call TRBJ2-1, with a weak D call TRBD1 (6 bases). V was clipped by 5 bases and J by 5 bases, with 11 bases between them. Germline lookup yields CDR1 SGHNT and CDR2 YYREEE (reference sequence). The CDR3 is made up of 13 amino acids. DNA for the CDR3: TGTGCCAGCAGATACGGGACAAACAATGAGCAGTTCTTC. This translates into CASRYGTNNEQFF.

The chain couples TRBV4-1 to TRBJ2-1, with a tentative D call TRBD2 (5 bases). The germline CDR1 and CDR2 sequences are MGHRA and YSYEKL. V was pared by 0 bases and J by 14 bases, with 14 bases between. The CDR3 length is 13 residues. The CDR3 DNA is TGCGCCAGCAGCCAAGATCAAGGGAGATGGGAGTTCTTC. As protein: CASSQDQGRWEFF.

On this clone: This likely comes from a read error, as the CDR3 has no conserved phenylalanine or tryptophan at its end. The DNA is left out, because the CDR3 cannot be placed on it with certainty; the CDR3 is given as TCRdb lists it. The chain uses TRBV28 and TRBJ1-5; the table calls TRBD1, which could not be checked here. The V gene's germline CDR1 is MDHEN and CDR2 SYDVKM. The CDR3 extends over 11 residues, inclusive of both ends. CDR3 protein: CASSSTATIAL.

This chain uses TRBV2 with TRBJ2-1; 8 nucleotides line up with TRBD1. The V segment lost 6 bases and the J segment 2 bases; nucleotides outside the gene matches: 3. This CDR3 comprises 14 residues. Per the germline V gene, CDR1 is SNHLY and CDR2 is FYNNEI. CDR3: CASRVTGAYNEQFF. As DNA, the CDR3 is TGTGCCAGCAGAGTGACAGGGGCCTACAATGAGCAGTTCTTC. Looking up the rest from reference TRBV2 and TRBJ2-1 gives the full variable domain: EPEVTQTPSHQVTQMGQEVILRCVPISNHLYFYWYRQILGQKVEFLVSFYNNEISEKSEIFDDQFSVERPDGSNFTLKIRSTKLEDSAMYFCASRVTGAYNEQFFGPGTRLTVL.

The CDR3 protein is CASSLGGANGYTF. The CDR3 DNA reads TGTGCCAGCAGTTTGGGGGGGGCGAATGGCTACACCTTC. This sequence joins TRBV12-3 or TRBV12-4 and TRBJ1-2, with TRBD1 as a possible D gene (6 bases). The CDR3 contains 13 residues. Between the trimmed V and J ends, which lost 3 bases and 6 bases, there was a span of 11 bases.

The chain recombines TRBV7-9 with TRBJ1-6; 10 bases are a match to TRBD1. This CDR3 contains 16 residues. J gave up 9 bases and V 5 bases, and 10 bases lay outside the gene matches. The germline CDR1 and CDR2 sequences are SEHNR and FQNEAQ (reference sequence). CDR3 region: CASSHARGTGASPLHF. CDR3 coding DNA: TGTGCCAGCAGCCACGCCCGGGGGACAGGGGCTTCACCCCTCCACTTT.

This sequence joins TRBV6-5 and TRBJ1-2; TRBD1 matches 9 bases. There are 14 residues in the CDR3. Germline V gene data show CDR1 as MNHEY and CDR2 as SVGAGI. The J segment lost 4 bases and the V segment lost 6 bases, leaving 6 bases of the junction unmatched. CDR3: CASRDHRGPYGYTF. In nucleotides, the CDR3 is TGTGCCAGCAGAGATCACAGGGGGCCCTATGGCTACACCTTC.

This chain connects TRBV25-1 to TRBJ1-2; D gene uncertain. The V end was cut by 7 bases, the J end by 8 bases, with 11 bases between. This CDR3 spans 11 amino acids. CDR1 is MGHDK and CDR2 is SYGVNS in the germline V gene. As DNA, the CDR3 is TGTGCCAGCAACACTGACATGGGCTACACCTTC. It encodes CASNTDMGYTF.

In its sample, this clone was seen once. The chain carries TRBV5-4 and TRBJ2-7, with TRBD2 identical over 7 bases. The CDR3 contains 13 residues. V was clipped by 2 bases and J by 6 bases; unmatched bases: 5. Germline CDR1 is SGHNT and CDR2 is YYREEE (reference sequence). Here the CDR3 reads CASSFWTSGEQYF. In DNA, the CDR3 is TGTGCCAGCAGCTTTTGGACTAGTGGCGAGCAGTACTTC.

The V and J genes are TRBV6-5 and TRBJ2-7, with 7 bases lining up with TRBD2. The CDR3 loop spans 12 amino acids. Trimming removed 5 bases from V and 2 bases from J; junction bases left unmatched: 0. The germline CDR1 and CDR2 sequences are MNHEY and SVGAGI. CDR3: CASSSGTYEQYF. In nucleotides, the CDR3 is TGTGCCAGCAGTAGCGGGACCTACGAGCAGTACTTC.

The chain joins TRBV11-3 to TRBJ2-7; 15 bases map to TRBD2. V was pared by 5 bases and J by 1 base, with 3 bases of the junction left unmatched. Germline loops: CDR1 SGHNT, CDR2 YENEEA. This CDR3 is 16 amino acids long. CDR3 in DNA: TGTGCCAGCAGCCCGGGACTAGCGGGGGGTTCCTACGAGCAGTACTTC. This sequence encodes CASSPGLAGGSYEQYF.

The V and J genes are TRBV10-2 and TRBJ2-3; TRBD2 agrees at 8 bases. V was clipped by 7 bases and J by 6 bases; unmatched bases: 9. Per germline, CDR1 WSHSY and CDR2 SAAADI. This CDR3 has 14 amino acids. The CDR3 DNA reads as TGCGCCAGCAAAATGGGCGGGAGGACGGATACGCAGTATTTT. As protein: CASKMGGRTDTQYF.

The CDR3 region has the DNA TGTGCCTGGAGTGGGGGAGGGAGGGCCTCCTACAATGAGCAGTTCTTC. This translates into CAWSGGGRASYNEQFF. J is TRBJ2-1 and V is TRBV30, with 7 bases that match TRBD2. J lost 0 bases, V lost 1 base, and 6 bases had no gene match. Per the germline V gene, CDR1 is GTSNPN and CDR2 is SVGIG (reference sequence). The length of the CDR3 is 16 residues.

This clone has just one count. J is TRBJ1-5 and V is TRBV2; weak D call: TRBD1 (6 bases). From germline, CDR1 is SNHLY and CDR2 FYNNEI. V shed 9 bases and J shed 4 bases, with 13 bases lying between them. CDR3 length equals 13 residues. CDR3 DNA: TGTGCCAGTCATGGACAGCGAAATCAGCCCCAGCATTTT. This gives the protein CASHGQRNQPQHF.

The chain employs TRBV11-2 and TRBJ2-7; TRBD1 matches at 8 bases. Per the germline V gene, CDR1 is SGHAT and CDR2 is FQNNGV. There are 13 residues in the CDR3. V lost 3 bases to trimming and J lost 3 bases; unmatched junction nucleotides: 1. The CDR3 region is CASSFDRGYEQYF. CDR3 nucleotide sequence: TGTGCCAGCAGCTTCGACAGGGGCTACGAGCAGTACTTC.

This clone has only a few counts. The rearrangement joins TRBV13 to TRBJ1-3; D not resolved. CDR3 length: 19 amino acids. Between the trimmed V and J ends, which lost 5 bases and 4 bases, there was a span of 27 bases. The germline gives CDR1 PRHDT, CDR2 FYEKMQ (reference sequence). The CDR3 here is CASSLRAGPGVGRGNTIYF. CDR3 nucleotides: TGTGCCAGCAGCCTCAGAGCGGGTCCAGGAGTTGGACGGGGAAACACCATATATTTT.

The rearrangement joins TRBV19 to TRBJ1-2, with D unclear. Germline V CDR1 and CDR2: LNHDA, SQIVND (reference sequence). V lost 5 bases and J lost 7, with 11 bases in between. The CDR3 totals 12 residues. The DNA of the CDR3 is TGTGCCAGTAGTGACGGGGTCTCTGGCTACACCTTC. Its translation is CASSDGVSGYTF.

The chain links TRBV19 to TRBJ2-1; TRBD2 matches at 7 bases. V trimming: 3 bases; J trimming: 8 bases; junction bases outside the gene matches: 10. CDR1 and CDR2 from the germline V gene are LNHDA and SQIVND (reference sequence). The CDR3 length is 15 residues. The CDR3 DNA reads TGTGCCAGTAGTATCTCCCCGCGGGGGACCTATGAGCAGTTCTTC. Protein product: CASSISPRGTYEQFF.